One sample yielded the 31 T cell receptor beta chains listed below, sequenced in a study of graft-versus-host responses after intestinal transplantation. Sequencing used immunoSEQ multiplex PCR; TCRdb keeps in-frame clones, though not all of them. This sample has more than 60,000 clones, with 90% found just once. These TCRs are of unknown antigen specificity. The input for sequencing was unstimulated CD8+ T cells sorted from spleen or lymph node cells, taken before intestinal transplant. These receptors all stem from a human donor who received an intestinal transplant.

The CDR3 sequence: CAIMMSDATGELFF. As DNA, the CDR3 is TGTGCCATCATGATGAGTGATGCAACCGGGGAGCTGTTTTTT. The chain recombines TRBV10-3 with TRBJ2-2, with unresolved D. Trimming shortened V by 7 bases and J by 5 bases, and 14 bases separated the two germline ends. CDR1 is ENHRY, CDR2 SYGVKD, per germline. The CDR3 has 14 amino acids.

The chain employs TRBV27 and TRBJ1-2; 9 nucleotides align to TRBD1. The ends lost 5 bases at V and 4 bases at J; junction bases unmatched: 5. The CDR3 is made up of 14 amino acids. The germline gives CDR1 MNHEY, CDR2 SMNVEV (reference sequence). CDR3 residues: CASSPTTGGYGYTF. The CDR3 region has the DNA TGTGCCAGCAGTCCGACGACAGGGGGCTATGGCTACACCTTC.

The CDR3 is CASLDTSYEQYF. DNA for the CDR3: TGTGCCAGCCTGGACACGTCCTACGAGCAGTACTTC. The chain has TRBV10-3 and TRBJ2-7; D is perhaps TRBD1 (5 bases). V lost 10 bases to trimming and J lost 1 base, with 11 bases between them. This CDR3 region has 12 residues. Germline V lookup: CDR1 ENHRY, CDR2 SYGVKD.

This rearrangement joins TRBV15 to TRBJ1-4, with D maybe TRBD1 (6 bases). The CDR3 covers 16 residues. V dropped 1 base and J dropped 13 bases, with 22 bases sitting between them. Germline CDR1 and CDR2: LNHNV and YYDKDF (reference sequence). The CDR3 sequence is CATSRVRQGPTRALFF. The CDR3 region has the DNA TGTGCCACCAGCAGAGTTCGCCAGGGGCCAACAAGGGCACTGTTTTTT.

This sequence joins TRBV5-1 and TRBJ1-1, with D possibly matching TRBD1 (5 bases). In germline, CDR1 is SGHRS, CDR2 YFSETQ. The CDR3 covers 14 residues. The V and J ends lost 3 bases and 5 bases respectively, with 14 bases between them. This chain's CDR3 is CASSSLGEETEAFF. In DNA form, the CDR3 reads TGCGCCAGCAGCTCGTTGGGGGAGGAGACTGAAGCTTTCTTT.

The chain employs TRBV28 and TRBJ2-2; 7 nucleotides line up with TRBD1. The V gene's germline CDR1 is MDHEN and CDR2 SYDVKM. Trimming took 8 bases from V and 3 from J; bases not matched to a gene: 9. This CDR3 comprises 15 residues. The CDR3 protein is CASSPGTEDTGELFF. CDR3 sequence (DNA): TGTGCCAGCTCCCCCGGGACAGAGGACACCGGGGAGCTGTTTTTT.

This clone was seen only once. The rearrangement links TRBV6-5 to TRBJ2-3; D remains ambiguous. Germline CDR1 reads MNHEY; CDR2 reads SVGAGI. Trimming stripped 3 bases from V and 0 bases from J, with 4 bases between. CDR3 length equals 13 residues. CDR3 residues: CASSYVSTDTQYF. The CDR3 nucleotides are TGTGCCAGCAGTTATGTAAGCACAGATACGCAGTATTTT.

CDR3 region: CASSARQGPGMETQYF. The CDR3 DNA reads as TGTGCCAGCAGCGCCAGACAGGGCCCTGGGATGGAGACCCAGTACTTC. This chain connects TRBV7-9 to TRBJ2-5, with 7 bases lining up with TRBD1. CDR3 length: 16 amino acids. Trimming at V came to 5 bases and at J to 5 bases, leaving 14 bases not matched to a gene. CDR1 is SEHNR, CDR2 FQNEAQ, per germline (reference sequence).

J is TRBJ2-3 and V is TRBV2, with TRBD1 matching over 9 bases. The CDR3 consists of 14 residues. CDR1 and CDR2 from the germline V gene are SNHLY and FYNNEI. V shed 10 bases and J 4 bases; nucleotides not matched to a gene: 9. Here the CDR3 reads CATRERTGADTQYF. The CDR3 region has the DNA TGTGCCACCCGAGAACGGACAGGGGCAGATACGCAGTATTTT. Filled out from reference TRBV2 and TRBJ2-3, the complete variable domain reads EPEVTQTPSHQVTQMGQEVILRCVPISNHLYFYWYRQILGQKVEFLVSFYNNEISEKSEIFDDQFSVERPDGSNFTLKIRSTKLEDSAMYFCATRERTGADTQYFGPGTRLTVL.

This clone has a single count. As DNA, the CDR3 is TGCAGCGTTGAACACAGGTCGGACTATGGCTACACCTTC. This gives the protein CSVEHRSDYGYTF. V usage is TRBV29-1 and J usage is TRBJ1-2; D might be TRBD1 (5 bases). Trimming shortened V by 2 bases and J by 3 bases, and 10 bases separated the two germline ends. The CDR3 is 13 residues long. Per germline, CDR1 SQVTM and CDR2 ANQGSEA. The full variable domain, in which reference TRBV29-1 and TRBJ1-2 provide the parts outside the CDR3, is SAVISQKPSRDICQRGTSLTIQCQVDSQVTMMFWYRQQPGQSLTLIATANQGSEATYESGFVIDKFPISRPNLTFSTLTVSNMSPEDSSIYLCSVEHRSDYGYTFGSGTRLTVV.

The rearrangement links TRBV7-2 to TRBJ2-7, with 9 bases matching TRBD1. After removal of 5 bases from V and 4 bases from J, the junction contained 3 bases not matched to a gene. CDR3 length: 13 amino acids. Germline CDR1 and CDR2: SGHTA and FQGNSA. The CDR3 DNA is TGTGCCAGCAGCGGGACAGGGCCGTACGAGCAGTACTTC. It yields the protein CASSGTGPYEQYF.

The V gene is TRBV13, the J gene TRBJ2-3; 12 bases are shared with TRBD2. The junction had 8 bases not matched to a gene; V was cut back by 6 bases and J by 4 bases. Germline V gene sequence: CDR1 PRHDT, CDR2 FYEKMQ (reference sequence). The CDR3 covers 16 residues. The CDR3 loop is CASSPPPSGGADTQYF. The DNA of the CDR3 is TGTGCCAGCAGTCCCCCCCCTAGCGGGGGGGCAGATACGCAGTATTTT.

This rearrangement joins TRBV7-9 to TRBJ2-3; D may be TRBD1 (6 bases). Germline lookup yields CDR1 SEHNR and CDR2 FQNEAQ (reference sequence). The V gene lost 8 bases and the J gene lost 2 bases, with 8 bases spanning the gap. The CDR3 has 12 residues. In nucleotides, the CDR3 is TGTGCCAGCGAGGGGGACACAGATACGCAGTATTTT. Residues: CASEGDTDTQYF.

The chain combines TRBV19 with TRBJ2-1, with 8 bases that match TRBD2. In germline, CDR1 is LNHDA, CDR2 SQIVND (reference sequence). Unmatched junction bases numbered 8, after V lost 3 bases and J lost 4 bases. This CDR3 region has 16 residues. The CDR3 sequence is CASSIGAGGLYNEQFF. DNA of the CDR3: TGTGCCAGTAGTATCGGCGCGGGGGGCCTTTACAATGAGCAGTTCTTC.

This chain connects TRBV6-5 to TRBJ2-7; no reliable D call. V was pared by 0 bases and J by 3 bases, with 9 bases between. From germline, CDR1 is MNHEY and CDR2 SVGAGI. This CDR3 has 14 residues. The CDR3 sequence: CASSYSRQNYEQYF. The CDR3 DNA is TGTGCCAGCAGTTACTCGAGGCAGAACTACGAGCAGTACTTC.

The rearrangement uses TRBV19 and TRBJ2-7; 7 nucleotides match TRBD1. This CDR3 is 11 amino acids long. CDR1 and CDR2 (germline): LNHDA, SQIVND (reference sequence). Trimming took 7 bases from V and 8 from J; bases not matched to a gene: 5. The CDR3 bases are TGTGCCAGTACCGAGGGGGCGAAGCAGTACTTC. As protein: CASTEGAKQYF. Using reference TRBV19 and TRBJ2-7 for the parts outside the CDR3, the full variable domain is DGGITQSPKYLFRKEGQNVTLSCEQNLNHDAMYWYRQDPGQGLRLIYYSQIVNDFQKGDIAEGYSVSREKKESFPLTVTSAQKNPTAFYLCASTEGAKQYFGPGTRLTVT.

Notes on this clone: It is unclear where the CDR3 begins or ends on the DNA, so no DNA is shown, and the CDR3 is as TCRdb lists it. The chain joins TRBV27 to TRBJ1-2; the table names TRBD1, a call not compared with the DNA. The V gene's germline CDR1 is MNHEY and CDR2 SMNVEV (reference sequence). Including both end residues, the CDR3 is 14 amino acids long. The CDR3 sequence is CASSFLAGGEGYTF.

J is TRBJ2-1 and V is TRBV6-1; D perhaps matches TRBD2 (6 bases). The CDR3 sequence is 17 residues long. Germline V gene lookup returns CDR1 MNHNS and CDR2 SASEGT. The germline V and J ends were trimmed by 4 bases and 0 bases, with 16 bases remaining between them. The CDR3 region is CASSGYGEVRSYNEQFF. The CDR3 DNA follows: TGTGCCAGCAGTGGGTACGGGGAGGTCCGCTCCTACAATGAGCAGTTCTTC.

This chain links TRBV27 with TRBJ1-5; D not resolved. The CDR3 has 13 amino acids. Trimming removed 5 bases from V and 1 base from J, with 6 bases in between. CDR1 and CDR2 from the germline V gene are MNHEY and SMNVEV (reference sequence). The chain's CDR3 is CASSGGSNQPQHF. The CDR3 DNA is TGTGCCAGCAGTGGAGGGAGCAATCAGCCCCAGCATTTT.

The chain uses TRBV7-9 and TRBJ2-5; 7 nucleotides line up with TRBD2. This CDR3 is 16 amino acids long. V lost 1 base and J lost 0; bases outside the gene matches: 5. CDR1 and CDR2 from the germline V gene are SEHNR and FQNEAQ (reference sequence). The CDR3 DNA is TGTGCCAGCAGCTTAGGGCCAAGCGGGGACCAAGAGACCCAGTACTTC. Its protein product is CASSLGPSGDQETQYF.

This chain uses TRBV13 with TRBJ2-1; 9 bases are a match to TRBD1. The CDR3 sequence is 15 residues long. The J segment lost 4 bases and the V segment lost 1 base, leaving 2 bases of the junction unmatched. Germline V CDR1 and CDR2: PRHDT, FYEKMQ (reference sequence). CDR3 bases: TGTGCCAGCAGCTTAGACAGGGGGCAGTACAATGAGCAGTTCTTC. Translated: CASSLDRGQYNEQFF.

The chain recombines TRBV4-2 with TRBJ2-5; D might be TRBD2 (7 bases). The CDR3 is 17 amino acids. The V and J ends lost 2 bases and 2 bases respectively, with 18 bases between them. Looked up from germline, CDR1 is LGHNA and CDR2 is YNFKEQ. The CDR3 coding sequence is TGTGCCAGCAGCCAACCTCTTGAGGGGGGGCGACAAGAGACCCAGTACTTC. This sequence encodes CASSQPLEGGRQETQYF.

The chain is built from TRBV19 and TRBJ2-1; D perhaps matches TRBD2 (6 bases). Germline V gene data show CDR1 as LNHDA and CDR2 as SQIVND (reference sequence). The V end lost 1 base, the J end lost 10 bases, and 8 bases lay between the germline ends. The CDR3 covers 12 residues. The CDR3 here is CASSIGGGEQFF. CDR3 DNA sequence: TGTGCCAGTAGTATAGGTGGGGGGGAGCAGTTCTTC.

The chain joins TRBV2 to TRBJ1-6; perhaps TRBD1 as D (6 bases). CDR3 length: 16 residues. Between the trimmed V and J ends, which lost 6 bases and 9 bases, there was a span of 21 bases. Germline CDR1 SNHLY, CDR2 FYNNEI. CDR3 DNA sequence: TGTGCCAGCAGGGGTTTCAGGACAGTCGAAATTTCACCCCTCCACTTT. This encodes CASRGFRTVEISPLHF.

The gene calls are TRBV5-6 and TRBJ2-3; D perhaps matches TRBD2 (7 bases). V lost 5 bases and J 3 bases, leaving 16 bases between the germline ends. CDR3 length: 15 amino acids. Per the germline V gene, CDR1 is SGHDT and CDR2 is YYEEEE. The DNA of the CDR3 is TGTGCCAGCAGGAATGGGGGGGACAATACAGATACGCAGTATTTT. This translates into CASRNGGDNTDTQYF.

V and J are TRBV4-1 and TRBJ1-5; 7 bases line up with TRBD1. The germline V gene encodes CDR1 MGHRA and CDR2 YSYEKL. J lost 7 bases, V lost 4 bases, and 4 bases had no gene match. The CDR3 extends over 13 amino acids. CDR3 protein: CASSRPQGQPQHF. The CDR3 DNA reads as TGCGCCAGCAGCCGTCCACAGGGGCAGCCCCAGCATTTT.

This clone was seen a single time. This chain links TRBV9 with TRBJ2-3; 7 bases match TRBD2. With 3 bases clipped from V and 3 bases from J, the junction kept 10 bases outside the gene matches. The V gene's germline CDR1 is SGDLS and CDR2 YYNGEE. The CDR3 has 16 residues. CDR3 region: CASSGGGLGLTDTQYF. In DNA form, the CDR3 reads TGTGCCAGCAGCGGGGGGGGACTTGGGCTTACAGATACGCAGTATTTT.

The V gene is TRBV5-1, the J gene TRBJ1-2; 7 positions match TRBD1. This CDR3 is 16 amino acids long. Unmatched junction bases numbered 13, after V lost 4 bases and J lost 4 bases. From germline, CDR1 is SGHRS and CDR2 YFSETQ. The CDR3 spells CASSGADREIPYGYTF. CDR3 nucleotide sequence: TGCGCCAGCAGCGGTGCCGACAGGGAGATCCCCTATGGCTACACCTTC.

The chain's CDR3 is CASSLDGTGGEAFF. DNA of the CDR3: TGTGCCAGCAGCTTAGACGGGACAGGAGGGGAAGCTTTCTTT. The chain links TRBV7-6 to TRBJ1-1; 8 bases are shared with TRBD1. Germline-derived CDR1 and CDR2 are SGHVS and FNYEAQ. The CDR3 sequence is 14 residues long. V was pared by 1 base and J by 8 bases, with 6 bases of the junction left unmatched.

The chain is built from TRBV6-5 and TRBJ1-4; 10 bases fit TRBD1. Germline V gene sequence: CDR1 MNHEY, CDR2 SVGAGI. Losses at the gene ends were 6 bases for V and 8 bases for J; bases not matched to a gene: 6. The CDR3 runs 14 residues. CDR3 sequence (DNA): TGTGCCAGCAGCCAGGGGGGACAGGGGGAAAAACTGTTTTTT. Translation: CASSQGGQGEKLFF.

The CDR3 bases are TGTGCCAGCAGCTTAACAGGGGGCGATGGCTACACCTTC. This encodes CASSLTGGDGYTF. The chain carries TRBV7-3 and TRBJ1-2; 7 positions agree with TRBD1. The CDR3 is 13 residues long. Germline V lookup: CDR1 SGHTA, CDR2 FQGTGA. Trimming took 0 bases from V and 6 from J; bases not matched to a gene: 1.